The 16 T cell receptor beta chains below all came from one sample that was sequenced in a study of Ad26.COV2.S vaccination and SARS-CoV-2 variants (dated by TCRdb to about 2021). Receptors were amplified or captured by the immunoSEQ multiplex PCR assay. TCRdb carries this immuneACCESS record with in-frame sequences only. Its versions omit some clonotypes, under half of them owing to an unresolved V gene in the studies checked, with the rest unexplained. The sample has fewer than 400,000 clones on record, about 88% of them singletons. Of the sample, under 4% is held by the ten largest clones. The meaning of the sample's treatment or condition label: around 19 received Ad26.COV2.S at low or high dose, single or two shots; roughly 5 received placebo; per-sample allocation not given. Repertoires of vaccine and placebo recipients were sequenced from samples collected on day 63 after the first injection.

The material was peripheral blood, obtained in a trial of Ad26.COV2.S vaccine versus placebo. Receptor source: a person between 18 and 60 years old who received the Ad26.COV2.S COVID-19 vaccine or a placebo.

The chain carries TRBV27 and TRBJ1-2; D is undetermined. Trimming pared 7 bases from V and 2 bases from J, leaving 11 bases between. The CDR3 contains 13 residues. Looked up from germline, CDR1 is MNHEY and CDR2 is SMNVEV (reference sequence). CDR3 bases: TGTGCCAGCACCTCCGGACCGAACTATGGCTACACCTTC. This translates into CASTSGPNYGYTF.

The gene calls are TRBV6-6 and TRBJ2-7; no clear D gene. The germline V gene encodes CDR1 MNHNY and CDR2 SVGAGI (reference sequence). Trimming removed 5 bases at V and 2 bases at J, with 13 bases between. This CDR3 has 14 residues. CDR3 residues: CASSRTQTPYEQYF. The DNA of the CDR3 is TGTGCCAGCAGTCGGACCCAAACCCCCTACGAGCAGTACTTC.

J is TRBJ2-5 and V is TRBV6-5; tentatively, D is TRBD1 or TRBD2 (5 bases each). V was pared by 4 bases and J by 5 bases, with 11 bases between. This CDR3 spans 13 amino acids. Germline CDR1 is MNHEY and CDR2 is SVGAGI. The CDR3 is CASSFGAEETQYF. Here the CDR3 DNA reads TGTGCCAGCAGTTTCGGGGCCGAGGAGACCCAGTACTTC.

V and J are TRBV7-2 and TRBJ2-3; 8 positions match TRBD2. This CDR3 is built from 17 residues. After removal of 1 base from V and 2 bases from J, the junction contained 8 bases not matched to a gene. Germline CDR1 SGHTA, CDR2 FQGNSA. CDR3 region: CASSLDVLAGLTDTQYF. The CDR3 region has the DNA TGTGCCAGCAGCTTAGATGTGCTAGCGGGCCTCACAGATACGCAGTATTTT.

V is TRBV2 and J is TRBJ2-1; D might be TRBD2 (5 bases). V lost 8 bases, J lost 9 bases, and 14 bases lay in between. Germline CDR1 is SNHLY and CDR2 is FYNNEI. The CDR3 extends over 12 amino acids. CDR3 DNA sequence: TGTGCCAGCGTTGGCCTGGCGGGTGAGCAGTTCTTC. It encodes CASVGLAGEQFF.

This sequence joins TRBV3-1 (or the pseudogene TRBV3-2) and TRBJ1-4; 8 nucleotides match TRBD1. The CDR3 has 15 amino acids. Per germline, CDR1 LGHDT and CDR2 YNNKEL (reference sequence). The ends lost 3 bases at V and 5 bases at J; junction bases unmatched: 5. The CDR3: CASSHRTGNNEKLFF. CDR3 DNA sequence: TGTGCCAGCAGCCATCGGACAGGGAACAATGAAAAACTGTTTTTT.

The chain links TRBV7-9 to TRBJ2-3; no clear D. Germline CDR1 SEHNR, CDR2 FQNEAQ (reference sequence). V dropped 6 bases and J dropped 0 bases, with 19 bases sitting between them. This CDR3 contains 17 residues. CDR3 coding DNA: TGTGCCAGCAGTCCATCCTATGGGTTTGCGAGCACAGATACGCAGTATTTT. This gives the protein CASSPSYGFASTDTQYF.

The chain is built from TRBV4-2 and TRBJ1-3; D remains unclear. There are 15 residues in the CDR3. Germline V gene data show CDR1 as LGHNA and CDR2 as YNFKEQ. Trimming removed 4 bases at V and 4 bases at J, with 14 bases between. This CDR3 reads CASSPYSDPGNTIYF. The CDR3 DNA follows: TGTGCCAGCAGCCCCTACTCGGATCCCGGAAACACCATATATTTT.

The V and J genes are TRBV10-2 and TRBJ2-1; unclear D gene. Germline V lookup: CDR1 WSHSY, CDR2 SAAADI. The ends were cut back, 4 bases at V and 6 bases at J, with 4 bases in the middle. This CDR3 spans 11 amino acids. The CDR3 is CASSASNEQFF. CDR3 coding DNA: TGCGCCAGCAGTGCGAGCAATGAGCAGTTCTTC.

This chain uses TRBV5-4 with TRBJ1-1; the D gene is possibly TRBD1 (6 bases). Germline values: CDR1 SGHNT, CDR2 YYREEE (reference sequence). There are 18 residues in the CDR3. V was shortened by 4 bases and J by 0 bases, with 22 bases between the two germline ends. The CDR3 region is CASSRKTGLRTMNTEAFF. In nucleotides, the CDR3 is TGTGCCAGCAGCCGGAAGACAGGCCTCCGTACTATGAACACTGAAGCTTTCTTT.

The genes are TRBV3-1 (or the pseudogene TRBV3-2) and TRBJ2-7; D is possibly TRBD2 (6 bases). CDR1 LGHDT and CDR2 YNNKEL come from the germline V gene (reference sequence). V was clipped by 5 bases and J by 6 bases, with 14 bases between them. There are 13 residues in the CDR3. Written as DNA, the CDR3 is TGTGCCAGCAGCGCGGAGGGCGAACGCGAGCAGTACTTC. It translates to CASSAEGEREQYF.

The chain joins TRBV7-9 to TRBJ1-2, with 7 positions matching TRBD1. CDR3 length: 12 amino acids. The J segment lost 5 bases and the V segment lost 5 bases, leaving 2 bases of the junction unmatched. Germline V gene sequence: CDR1 SEHNR, CDR2 FQNEAQ (reference sequence). The CDR3 region has the DNA TGTGCCAGCAGCCAGGGACAGTATGGCTACACCTTC. This sequence encodes CASSQGQYGYTF.

V and J are TRBV4-3 and TRBJ2-2; D not resolved. Trimming left V 0 bases short and J 4 bases short, with 6 bases between. Germline V lookup: CDR1 LGHNA, CDR2 YSLEER. This CDR3 is built from 14 residues. CDR3 nucleotides: TGCGCCAGCAGCCAAGATCATAGCACCGGGGAGCTGTTTTTT. Amino acids: CASSQDHSTGELFF.

This clone was seen a handful of times. The chain is built from TRBV19 and TRBJ1-1, with no clear D. Germline assignment: CDR1 LNHDA and CDR2 SQIVND (reference sequence). The CDR3 totals 13 residues. The germline V and J ends were trimmed by 0 bases and 5 bases, with 7 bases remaining between them. The DNA for the CDR3 is TGTGCCAGTAGTATAGATCCTGGGACTGAAGCTTTCTTT. The encoded protein is CASSIDPGTEAFF.

This rearrangement joins TRBV19 to TRBJ1-2, with TRBD1 matching 9 bases. Germline trimming cut 7 bases from V and 2 bases from J; bases unmatched to any gene: 8. In germline, CDR1 is LNHDA, CDR2 SQIVND (reference sequence). The length of the CDR3 is 15 residues. The CDR3 is CASIPWGTGNYGYTF. Here the CDR3 DNA reads TGTGCCAGTATCCCCTGGGGGACAGGGAACTATGGCTACACCTTC.

The V gene is TRBV5-1, the J gene TRBJ2-7, with D maybe TRBD1 (6 bases). Germline lookup yields CDR1 SGHRS and CDR2 YFSETQ. This CDR3 comprises 15 residues. V gave up 0 bases and J gave up 5 bases, with 15 bases separating them. CDR3 sequence reads: CASSLEAPGVHEQYF. The CDR3 DNA reads TGCGCCAGCAGCTTGGAGGCACCAGGGGTGCACGAGCAGTACTTC. The full variable domain, its missing parts supplied by reference TRBV5-1 and TRBJ2-7, is KAGVTQTPRYLIKTRGQQVTLSCSPISGHRSVSWYQQTPGQGLQFLFEYFSETQRNKGNFPGRFSGRQFSNSRSEMNVSTLELGDSALYLCASSLEAPGVHEQYFGPGTRLTVT.